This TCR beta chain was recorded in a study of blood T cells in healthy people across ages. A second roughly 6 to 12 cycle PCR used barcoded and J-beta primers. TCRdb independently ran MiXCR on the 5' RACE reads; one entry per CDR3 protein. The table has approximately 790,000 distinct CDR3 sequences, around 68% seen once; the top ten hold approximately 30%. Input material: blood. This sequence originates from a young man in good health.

The CDR3 bases are TGTGCCAGCAGCGCCGCCAGGGGGGCCAACGTCCTGACTTTC. This encodes CASSAARGANVLTF. This chain joins TRBV12-3 or TRBV12-4 and TRBJ2-6; D uncertain. The CDR3 spans 14 residues. The germline V and J ends were trimmed by 6 bases and 4 bases, with 10 bases remaining between them.